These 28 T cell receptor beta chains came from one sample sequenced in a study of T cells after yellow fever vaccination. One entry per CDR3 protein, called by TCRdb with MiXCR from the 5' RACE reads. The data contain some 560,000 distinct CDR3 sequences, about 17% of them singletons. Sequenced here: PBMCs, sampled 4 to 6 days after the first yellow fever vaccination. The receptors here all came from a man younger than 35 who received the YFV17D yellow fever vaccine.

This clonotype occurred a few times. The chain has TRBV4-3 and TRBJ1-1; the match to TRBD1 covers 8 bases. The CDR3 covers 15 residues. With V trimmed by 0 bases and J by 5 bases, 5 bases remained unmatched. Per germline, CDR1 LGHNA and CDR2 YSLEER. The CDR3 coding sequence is TGCGCCAGCAGCCAAGATAACAGGGGGGAGACTGAAGCTTTCTTT. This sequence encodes CASSQDNRGETEAFF.

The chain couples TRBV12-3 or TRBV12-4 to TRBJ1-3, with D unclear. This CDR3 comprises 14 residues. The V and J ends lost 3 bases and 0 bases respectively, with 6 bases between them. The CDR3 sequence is CASSLLRSGNTIYF. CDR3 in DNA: TGTGCCAGCAGTTTGTTGCGCTCTGGAAACACCATATATTTT.

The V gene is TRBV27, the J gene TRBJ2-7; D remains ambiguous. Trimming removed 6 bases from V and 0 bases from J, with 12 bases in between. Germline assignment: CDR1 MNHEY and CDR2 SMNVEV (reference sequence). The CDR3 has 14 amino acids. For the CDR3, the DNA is TGTGCCAGCAGGGGGAATTATAACTCCTACGAGCAGTACGTC. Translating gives CASRGNYNSYEQYV.

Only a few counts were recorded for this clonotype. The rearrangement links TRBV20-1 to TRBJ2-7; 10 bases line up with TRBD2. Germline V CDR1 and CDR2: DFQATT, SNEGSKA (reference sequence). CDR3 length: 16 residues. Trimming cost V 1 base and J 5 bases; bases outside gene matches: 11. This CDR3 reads CSARGLGERGGHEQYF. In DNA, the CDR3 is TGCAGTGCTAGAGGTCTCGGAGAGCGGGGGGGCCACGAGCAGTACTTC.

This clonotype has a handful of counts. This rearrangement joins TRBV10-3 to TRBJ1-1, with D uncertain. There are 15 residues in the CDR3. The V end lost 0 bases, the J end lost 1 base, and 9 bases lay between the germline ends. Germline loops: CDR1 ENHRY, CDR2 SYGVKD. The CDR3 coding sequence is TGTGCCATCAGTGAGTCGAGGGCGACGAACACTGAAGCTTTCTTT. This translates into CAISESRATNTEAFF.

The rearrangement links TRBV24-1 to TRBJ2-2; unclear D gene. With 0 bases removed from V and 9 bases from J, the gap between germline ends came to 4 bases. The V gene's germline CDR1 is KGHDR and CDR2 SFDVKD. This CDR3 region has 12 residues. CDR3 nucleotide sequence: TGTGCCACCAGTGATTTGGGAAGGGAGCTGTTTTTT. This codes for CATSDLGRELFF.

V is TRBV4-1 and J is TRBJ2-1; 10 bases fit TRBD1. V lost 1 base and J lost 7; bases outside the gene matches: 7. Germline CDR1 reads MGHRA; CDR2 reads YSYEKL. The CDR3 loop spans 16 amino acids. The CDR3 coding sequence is TGCGCCAGCAGCCAAGTAGACAGGGGGCTAGGAAATGAGCAGTTCTTC. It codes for CASSQVDRGLGNEQFF.

In nucleotides, the CDR3 is TGTGCCAGCACCAGCCGTCGCACAGATACGCAGTATTTT. Translation: CASTSRRTDTQYF. This chain joins TRBV7-2 and TRBJ2-3; D not certain. V lost 7 bases and J lost 1, with 9 bases in between. CDR1 and CDR2 (germline): SGHTA, FQGNSA. This CDR3 is built from 13 residues.

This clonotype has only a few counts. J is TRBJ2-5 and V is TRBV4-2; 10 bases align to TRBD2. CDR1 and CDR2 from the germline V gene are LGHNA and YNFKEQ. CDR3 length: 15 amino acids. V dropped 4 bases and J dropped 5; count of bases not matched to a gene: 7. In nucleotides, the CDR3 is TGTGCCAGCAGCCCCCTAGCGGGGGAGGCGGAGACCCAGTACTTC. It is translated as CASSPLAGEAETQYF.

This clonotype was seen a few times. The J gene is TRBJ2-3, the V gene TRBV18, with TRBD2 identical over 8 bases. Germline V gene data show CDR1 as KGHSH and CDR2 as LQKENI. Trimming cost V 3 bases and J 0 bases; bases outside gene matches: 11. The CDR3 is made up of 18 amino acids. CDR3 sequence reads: CASSPLGGGTHSTDTQYF. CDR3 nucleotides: TGTGCCAGCTCACCCCTAGGCGGGGGGACCCATAGCACAGATACGCAGTATTTT.

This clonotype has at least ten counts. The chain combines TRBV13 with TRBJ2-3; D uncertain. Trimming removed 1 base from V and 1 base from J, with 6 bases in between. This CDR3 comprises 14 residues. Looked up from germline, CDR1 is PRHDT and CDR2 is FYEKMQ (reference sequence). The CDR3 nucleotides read TGTGCCAGCAGCTTAGACGGGCGCACAGATACGCAGTATTTT. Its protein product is CASSLDGRTDTQYF.

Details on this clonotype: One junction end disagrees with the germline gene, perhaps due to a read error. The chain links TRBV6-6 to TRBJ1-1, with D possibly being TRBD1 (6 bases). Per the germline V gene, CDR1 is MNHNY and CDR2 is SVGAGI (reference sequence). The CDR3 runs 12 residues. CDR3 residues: CASSPGGTETFF. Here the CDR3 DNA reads TGTGCCAGCAGCCCCGGGGGCACTGAAACTTTCTTT.

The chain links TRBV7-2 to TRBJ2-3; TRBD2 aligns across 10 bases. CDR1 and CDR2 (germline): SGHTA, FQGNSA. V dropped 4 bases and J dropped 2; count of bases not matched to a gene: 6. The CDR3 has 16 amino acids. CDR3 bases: TGTGCCAGCAGCTGGATAGCGGGGGGACTCACAGATACGCAGTATTTT. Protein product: CASSWIAGGLTDTQYF.

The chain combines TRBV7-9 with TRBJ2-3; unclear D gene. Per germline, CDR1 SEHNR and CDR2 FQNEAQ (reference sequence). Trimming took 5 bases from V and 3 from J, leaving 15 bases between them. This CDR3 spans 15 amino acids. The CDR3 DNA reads TGTGCCAGCAGCCCTCCGCGGAGTAGAACAGATACGCAGTATTTT. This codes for CASSPPRSRTDTQYF.

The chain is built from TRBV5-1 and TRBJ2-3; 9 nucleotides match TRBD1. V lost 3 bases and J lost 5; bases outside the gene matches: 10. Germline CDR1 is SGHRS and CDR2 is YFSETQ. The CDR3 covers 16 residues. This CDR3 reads CASSSKTGGEIDTQYF. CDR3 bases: TGCGCCAGCAGCTCGAAGACAGGGGGTGAAATAGATACGCAGTATTTT.

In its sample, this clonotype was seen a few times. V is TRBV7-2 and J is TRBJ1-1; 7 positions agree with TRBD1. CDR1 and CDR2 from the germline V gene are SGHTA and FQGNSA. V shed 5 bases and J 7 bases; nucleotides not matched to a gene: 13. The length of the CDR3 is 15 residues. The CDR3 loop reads CASSPGGWGMIEAFF. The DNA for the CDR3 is TGTGCCAGCAGCCCAGGGGGGTGGGGAATGATTGAAGCTTTCTTT. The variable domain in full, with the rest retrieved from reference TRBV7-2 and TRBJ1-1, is GAGVSQSPSNKVTEKGKDVELRCDPISGHTALYWYRQSLGQGLEFLIYFQGNSAPDKSGLPSDRFSAERTGGSVSTLTIQRTQQEDSAVYLCASSPGGWGMIEAFFGQGTRLTVV.

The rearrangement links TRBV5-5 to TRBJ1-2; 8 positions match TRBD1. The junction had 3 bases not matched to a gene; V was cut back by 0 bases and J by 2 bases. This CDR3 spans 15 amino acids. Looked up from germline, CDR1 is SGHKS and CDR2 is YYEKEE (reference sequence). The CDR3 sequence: CASSLEWTGNYGYTF. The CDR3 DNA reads TGTGCCAGCAGCTTGGAGTGGACAGGGAACTATGGCTACACCTTC.

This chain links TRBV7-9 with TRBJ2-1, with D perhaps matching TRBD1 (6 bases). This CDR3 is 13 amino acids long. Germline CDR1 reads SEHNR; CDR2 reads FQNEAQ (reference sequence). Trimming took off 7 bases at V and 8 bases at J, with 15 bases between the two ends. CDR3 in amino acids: CASTKNRVDEQFF. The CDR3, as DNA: TGTGCCAGCACCAAAAACAGGGTCGATGAGCAGTTCTTC.

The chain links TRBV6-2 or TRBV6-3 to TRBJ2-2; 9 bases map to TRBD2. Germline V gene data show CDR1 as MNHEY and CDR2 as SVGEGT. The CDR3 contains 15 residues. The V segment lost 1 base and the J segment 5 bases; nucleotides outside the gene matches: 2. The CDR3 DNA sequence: TGTGCCAGCAGTTACTTAAGCGGGGGGACCGGGGAGCTGTTTTTT. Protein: CASSYLSGGTGELFF.

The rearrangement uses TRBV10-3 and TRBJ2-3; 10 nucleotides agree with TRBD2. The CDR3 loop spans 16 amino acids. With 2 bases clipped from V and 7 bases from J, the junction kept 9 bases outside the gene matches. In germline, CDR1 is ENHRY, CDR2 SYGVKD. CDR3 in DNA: TGTGCCATCAGTGAGGACCTTGGACTAGCGGCGAATACGCAGTATTTT. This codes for CAISEDLGLAANTQYF.

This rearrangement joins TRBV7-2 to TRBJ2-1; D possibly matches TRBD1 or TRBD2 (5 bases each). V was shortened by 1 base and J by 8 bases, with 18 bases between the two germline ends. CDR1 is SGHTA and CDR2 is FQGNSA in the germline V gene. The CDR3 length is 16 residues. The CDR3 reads CASSLGASAGSDEQFF. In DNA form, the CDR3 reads TGTGCCAGCAGCTTAGGAGCCTCGGCAGGGAGTGATGAGCAGTTCTTC.

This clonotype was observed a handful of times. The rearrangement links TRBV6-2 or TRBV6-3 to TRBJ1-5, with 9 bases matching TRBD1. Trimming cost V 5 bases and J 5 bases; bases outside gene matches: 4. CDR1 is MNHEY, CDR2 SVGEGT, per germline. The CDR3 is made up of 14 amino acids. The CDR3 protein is CASSRGQGDQPQHF. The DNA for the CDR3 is TGTGCCAGCAGTCGGGGACAGGGCGATCAGCCCCAGCATTTT.

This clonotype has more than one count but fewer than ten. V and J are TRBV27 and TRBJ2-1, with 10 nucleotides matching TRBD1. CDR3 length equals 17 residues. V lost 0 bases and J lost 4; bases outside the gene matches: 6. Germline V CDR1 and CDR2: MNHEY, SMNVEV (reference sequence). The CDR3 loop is CASSLSIGTGDYNEQFF. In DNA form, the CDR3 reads TGTGCCAGCAGTTTATCGATCGGGACAGGGGATTACAATGAGCAGTTCTTC.

CDR3 region: CASKQVELQGTEAFF. The CDR3 coding sequence is TGCGCCAGCAAGCAGGTCGAGCTACAGGGCACTGAAGCTTTCTTT. The chain is built from TRBV5-1 and TRBJ1-1; possibly TRBD1 for D (6 bases). The V and J ends lost 6 bases and 4 bases respectively, with 19 bases between them. Germline CDR1 reads SGHRS; CDR2 reads YFSETQ. This CDR3 comprises 15 residues.

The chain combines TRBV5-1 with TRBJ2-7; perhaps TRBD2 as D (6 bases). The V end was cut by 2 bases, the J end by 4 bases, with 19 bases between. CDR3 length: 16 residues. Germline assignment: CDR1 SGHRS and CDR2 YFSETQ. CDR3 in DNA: TGCGCCAGCAGCTTCGGGGGAATAGGGACCTCGTACGAGCAGTACTTC. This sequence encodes CASSFGGIGTSYEQYF.

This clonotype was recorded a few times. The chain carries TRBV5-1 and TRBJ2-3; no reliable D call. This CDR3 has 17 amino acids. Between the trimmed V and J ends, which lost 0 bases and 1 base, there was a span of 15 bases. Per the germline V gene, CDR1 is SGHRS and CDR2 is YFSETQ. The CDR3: CASSLVFGLPRTDTQYF. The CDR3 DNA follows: TGCGCCAGCAGCTTGGTTTTTGGCCTACCCCGCACAGATACGCAGTATTTT.

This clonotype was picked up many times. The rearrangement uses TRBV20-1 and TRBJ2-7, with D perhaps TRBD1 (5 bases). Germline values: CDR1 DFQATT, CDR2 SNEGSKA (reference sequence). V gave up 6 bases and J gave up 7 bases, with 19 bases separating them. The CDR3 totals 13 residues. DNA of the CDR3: TGCAGTGCCACGTTGGGCAGGGATGTTGAGCAGTACTTC. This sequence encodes CSATLGRDVEQYF.

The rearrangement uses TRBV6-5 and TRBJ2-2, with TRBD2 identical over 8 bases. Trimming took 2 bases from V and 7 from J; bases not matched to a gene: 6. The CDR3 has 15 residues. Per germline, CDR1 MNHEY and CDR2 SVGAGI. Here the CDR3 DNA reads TGTGCCAGCAGTTACCCGGGGGGGCTCGACGGGGAGCTGTTTTTT. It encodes CASSYPGGLDGELFF.